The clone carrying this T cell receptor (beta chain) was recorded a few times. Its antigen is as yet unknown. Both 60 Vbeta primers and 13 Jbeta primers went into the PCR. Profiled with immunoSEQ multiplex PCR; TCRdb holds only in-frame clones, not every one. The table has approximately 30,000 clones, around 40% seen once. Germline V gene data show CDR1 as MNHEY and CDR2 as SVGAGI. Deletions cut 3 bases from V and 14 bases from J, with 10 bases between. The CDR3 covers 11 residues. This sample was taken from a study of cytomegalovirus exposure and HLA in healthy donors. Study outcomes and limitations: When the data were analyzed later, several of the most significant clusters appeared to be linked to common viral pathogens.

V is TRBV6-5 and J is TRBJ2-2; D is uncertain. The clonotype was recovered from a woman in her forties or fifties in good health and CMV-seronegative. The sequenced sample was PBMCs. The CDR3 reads CASSYFGSLFF. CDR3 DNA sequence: TGTGCCAGCAGTTATTTTGGTAGTCTGTTTTTT.